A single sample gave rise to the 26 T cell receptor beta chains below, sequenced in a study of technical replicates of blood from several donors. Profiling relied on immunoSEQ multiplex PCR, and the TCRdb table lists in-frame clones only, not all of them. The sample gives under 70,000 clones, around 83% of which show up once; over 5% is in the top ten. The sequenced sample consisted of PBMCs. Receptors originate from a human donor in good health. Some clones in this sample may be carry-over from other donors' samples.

Here the CDR3 DNA reads TGTGCCAGCAGCCAAGATGCAGGGGGCTATGGCTACACCTTC. Translating it yields CASSQDAGGYGYTF. The chain carries TRBV4-2 and TRBJ1-2; 7 nucleotides line up with TRBD1. Germline-derived CDR1 and CDR2 are LGHNA and YNFKEQ. The CDR3 covers 14 residues. After removal of 0 bases from V and 4 bases from J, the junction contained 2 bases not matched to a gene.

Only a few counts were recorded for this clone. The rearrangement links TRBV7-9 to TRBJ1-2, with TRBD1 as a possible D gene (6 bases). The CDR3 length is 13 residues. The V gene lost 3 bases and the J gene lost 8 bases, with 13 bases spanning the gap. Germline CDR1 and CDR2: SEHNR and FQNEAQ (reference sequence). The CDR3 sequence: CASSFPGVLGYTF. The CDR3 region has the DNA TGTGCCAGCAGCTTCCCAGGGGTTCTGGGCTACACCTTC.

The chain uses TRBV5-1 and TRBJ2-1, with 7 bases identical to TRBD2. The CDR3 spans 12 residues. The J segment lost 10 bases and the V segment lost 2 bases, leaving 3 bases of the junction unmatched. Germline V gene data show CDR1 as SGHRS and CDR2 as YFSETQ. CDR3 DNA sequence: TGCGCCAGCAGCTTTACTAGCGAGGAGCAGTTCTTC. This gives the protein CASSFTSEEQFF. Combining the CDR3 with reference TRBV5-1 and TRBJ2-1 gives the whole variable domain KAGVTQTPRYLIKTRGQQVTLSCSPISGHRSVSWYQQTPGQGLQFLFEYFSETQRNKGNFPGRFSGRQFSNSRSEMNVSTLELGDSALYLCASSFTSEEQFFGPGTRLTVL.

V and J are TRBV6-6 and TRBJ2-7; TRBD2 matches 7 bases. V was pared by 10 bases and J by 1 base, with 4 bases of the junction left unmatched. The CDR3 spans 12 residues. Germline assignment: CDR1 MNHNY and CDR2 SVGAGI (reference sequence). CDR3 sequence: CATWGGSYEQYF. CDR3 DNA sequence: TGTGCCACATGGGGGGGGTCCTACGAGCAGTACTTC.

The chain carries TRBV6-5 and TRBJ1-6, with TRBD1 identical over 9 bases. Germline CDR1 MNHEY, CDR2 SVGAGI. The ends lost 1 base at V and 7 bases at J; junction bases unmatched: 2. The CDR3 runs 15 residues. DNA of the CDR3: TGTGCCAGCAGTTACTTCGGGACAGGGAATTCACCCCTCCACTTT. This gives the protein CASSYFGTGNSPLHF.

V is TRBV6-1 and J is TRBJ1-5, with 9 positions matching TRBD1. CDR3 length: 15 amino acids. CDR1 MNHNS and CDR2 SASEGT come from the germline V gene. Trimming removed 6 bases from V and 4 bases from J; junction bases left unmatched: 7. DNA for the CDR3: TGTGCCAGCAGGTACAGGGGGCCCGATAATCAGCCCCAGCATTTT. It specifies CASRYRGPDNQPQHF.

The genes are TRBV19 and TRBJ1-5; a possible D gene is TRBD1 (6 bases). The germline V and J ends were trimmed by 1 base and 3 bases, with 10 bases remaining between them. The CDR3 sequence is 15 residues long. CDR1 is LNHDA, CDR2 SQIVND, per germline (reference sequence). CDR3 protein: CASSIGTGNNQPQHF. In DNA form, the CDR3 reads TGTGCCAGTAGTATAGGAACAGGGAACAATCAGCCCCAGCATTTT.

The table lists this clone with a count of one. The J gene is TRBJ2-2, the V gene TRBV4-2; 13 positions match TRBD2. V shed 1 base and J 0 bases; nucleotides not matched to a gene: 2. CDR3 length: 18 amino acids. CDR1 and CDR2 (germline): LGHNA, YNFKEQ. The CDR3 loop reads CASSQGTSGGTNTGELFF. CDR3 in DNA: TGTGCCAGCAGCCAAGGGACTAGCGGGGGAACGAACACCGGGGAGCTGTTTTTT.

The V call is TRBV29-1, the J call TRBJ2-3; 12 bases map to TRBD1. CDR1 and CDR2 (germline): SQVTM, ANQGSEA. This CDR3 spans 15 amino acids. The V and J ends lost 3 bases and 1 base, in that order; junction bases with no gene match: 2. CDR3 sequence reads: CSVEGTGGGTDTQYF. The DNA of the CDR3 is TGCAGCGTTGAGGGGACAGGGGGCGGCACAGATACGCAGTATTTT.

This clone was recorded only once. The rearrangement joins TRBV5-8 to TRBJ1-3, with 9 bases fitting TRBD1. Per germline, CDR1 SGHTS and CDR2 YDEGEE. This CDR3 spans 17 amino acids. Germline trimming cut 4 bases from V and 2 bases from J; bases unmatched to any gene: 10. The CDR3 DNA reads TGTGCCAGCAGCGCCGGACAGGGGAGTAGGCCTGGAAACACCATATATTTT. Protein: CASSAGQGSRPGNTIYF.

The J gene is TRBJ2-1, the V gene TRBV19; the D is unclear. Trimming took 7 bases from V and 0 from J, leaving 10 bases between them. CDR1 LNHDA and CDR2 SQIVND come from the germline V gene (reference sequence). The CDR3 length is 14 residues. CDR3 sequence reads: CASTTSGSYNEQFF. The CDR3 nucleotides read TGTGCCAGTACCACTTCGGGCTCCTACAATGAGCAGTTCTTC.

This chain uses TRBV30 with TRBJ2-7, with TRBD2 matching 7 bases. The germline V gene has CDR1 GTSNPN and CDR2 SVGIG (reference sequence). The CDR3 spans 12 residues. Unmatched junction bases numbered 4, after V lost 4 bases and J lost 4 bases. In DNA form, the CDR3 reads TGTGCCTGGACCGTTAGCGGGTACGAGCAGTACTTC. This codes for CAWTVSGYEQYF. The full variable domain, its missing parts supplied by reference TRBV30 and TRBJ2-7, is SQTIHQWPATLVQPVGSPLSLECTVEGTSNPNLYWYRQAAGRGLQLLFYSVGIGQISSEVPQNLSASRPQDRQFILSSKKLLLSDSGFYLCAWTVSGYEQYFGPGTRLTVT.

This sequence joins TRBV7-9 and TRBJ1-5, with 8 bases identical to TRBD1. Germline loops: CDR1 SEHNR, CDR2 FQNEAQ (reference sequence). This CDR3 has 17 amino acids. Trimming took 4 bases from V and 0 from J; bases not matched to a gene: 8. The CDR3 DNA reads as TGTGCCAGCAGCTCGGACAGGGAAACCTATAGCAATCAGCCCCAGCATTTT. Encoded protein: CASSSDRETYSNQPQHF.

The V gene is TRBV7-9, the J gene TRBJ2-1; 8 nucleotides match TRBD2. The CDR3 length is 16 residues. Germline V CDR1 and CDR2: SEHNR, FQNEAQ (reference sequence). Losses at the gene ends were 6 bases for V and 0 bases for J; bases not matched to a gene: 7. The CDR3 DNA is TGTGCCAGCAGTGGGAGCGGGGGAAGCTCCTACAATGAGCAGTTCTTC. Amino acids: CASSGSGGSSYNEQFF.

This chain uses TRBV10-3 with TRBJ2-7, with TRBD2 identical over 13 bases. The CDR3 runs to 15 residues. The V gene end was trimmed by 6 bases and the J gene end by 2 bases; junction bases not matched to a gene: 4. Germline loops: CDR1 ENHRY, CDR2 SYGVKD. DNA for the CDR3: TGTGCCATCAGCGCGGGACTAGCGGGGACCTACGAGCAGTACTTC. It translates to CAISAGLAGTYEQYF.

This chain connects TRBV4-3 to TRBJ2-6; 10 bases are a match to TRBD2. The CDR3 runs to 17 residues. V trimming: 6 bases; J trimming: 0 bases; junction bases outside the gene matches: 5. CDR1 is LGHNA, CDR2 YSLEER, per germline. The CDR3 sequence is CASSYTSGTSGANVLTF. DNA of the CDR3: TGCGCCAGCAGTTACACTAGCGGGACCTCTGGGGCCAACGTCCTGACTTTC.

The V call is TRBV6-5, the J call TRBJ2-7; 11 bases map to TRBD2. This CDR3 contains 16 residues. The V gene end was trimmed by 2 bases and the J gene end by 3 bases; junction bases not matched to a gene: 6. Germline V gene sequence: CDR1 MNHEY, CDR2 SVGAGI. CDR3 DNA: TGTGCCAGCAGTTACAGTAGCGGGAGGGCTAGCTACGAGCAGTACTTC. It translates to CASSYSSGRASYEQYF.

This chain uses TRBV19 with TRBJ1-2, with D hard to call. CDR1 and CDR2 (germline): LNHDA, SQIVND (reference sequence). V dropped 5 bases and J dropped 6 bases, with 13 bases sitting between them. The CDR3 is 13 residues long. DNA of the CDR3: TGTGCCAGTAGTTTGGGTCGGAGTAATGGCTACACCTTC. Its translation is CASSLGRSNGYTF.

This CDR3 reads CASSPTGGDYGYTF. The CDR3 DNA sequence: TGTGCCAGCAGCCCCACGGGGGGTGACTATGGCTACACCTTC. The chain carries TRBV4-2 and TRBJ1-2; TRBD1 might be the D (5 bases). This CDR3 is built from 14 residues. V dropped 4 bases and J dropped 3 bases, with 12 bases sitting between them. Germline V gives CDR1 LGHNA, CDR2 YNFKEQ.

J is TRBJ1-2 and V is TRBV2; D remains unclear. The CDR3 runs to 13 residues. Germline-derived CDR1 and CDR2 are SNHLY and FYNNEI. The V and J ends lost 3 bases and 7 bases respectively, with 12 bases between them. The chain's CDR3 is CASSDSSRGGYTF. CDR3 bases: TGTGCCAGCAGTGATTCCTCCCGAGGTGGCTACACCTTC.

This chain's CDR3 is CASRTDTGEEKLFF. CDR3 DNA: TGTGCCAGCAGAACAGACACAGGCGAGGAAAAACTGTTTTTT. The gene calls are TRBV7-9 and TRBJ1-4, with D tentatively TRBD1 (5 bases). Germline CDR1 SEHNR, CDR2 FQNEAQ (reference sequence). Trimming removed 6 bases at V and 8 bases at J, with 16 bases between. The CDR3 sequence is 14 residues long.

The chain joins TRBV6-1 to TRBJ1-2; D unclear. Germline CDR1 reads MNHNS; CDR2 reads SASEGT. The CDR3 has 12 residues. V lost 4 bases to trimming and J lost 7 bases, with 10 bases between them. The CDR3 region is CASSVAVGGYTF. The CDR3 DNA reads TGTGCCAGCAGTGTGGCGGTCGGTGGCTACACCTTC.

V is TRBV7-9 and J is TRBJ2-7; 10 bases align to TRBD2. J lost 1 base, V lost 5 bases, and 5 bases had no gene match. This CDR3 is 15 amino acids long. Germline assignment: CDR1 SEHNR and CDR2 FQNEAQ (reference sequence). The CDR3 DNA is TGTGCCAGCAGCCTAGGGACTAGCGTATCCTACGAGCAGTACTTC. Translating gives CASSLGTSVSYEQYF.

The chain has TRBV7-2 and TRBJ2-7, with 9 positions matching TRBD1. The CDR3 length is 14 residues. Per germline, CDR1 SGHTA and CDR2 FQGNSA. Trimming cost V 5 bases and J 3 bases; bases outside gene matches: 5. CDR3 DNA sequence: TGTGCCAGCAGCCTGACAGGGGGGAGCTACGAGCAGTACTTC. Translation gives CASSLTGGSYEQYF.

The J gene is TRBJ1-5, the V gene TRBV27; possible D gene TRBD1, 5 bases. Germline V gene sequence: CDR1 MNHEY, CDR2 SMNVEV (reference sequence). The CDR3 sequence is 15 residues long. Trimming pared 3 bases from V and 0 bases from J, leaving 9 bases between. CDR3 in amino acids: CASSFGGVSNQPQHF. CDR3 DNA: TGTGCCAGCAGTTTTGGAGGGGTTAGCAATCAGCCCCAGCATTTT.

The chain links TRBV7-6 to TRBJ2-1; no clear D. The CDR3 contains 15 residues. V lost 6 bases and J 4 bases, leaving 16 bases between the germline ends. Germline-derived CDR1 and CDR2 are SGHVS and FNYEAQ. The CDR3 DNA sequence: TGTGCCAGCAGTCGCCTTCCGGAGCCATACAATGAGCAGTTCTTC. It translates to CASSRLPEPYNEQFF.